Listed below are T cell receptor beta chains from one sample, sequenced in a study of CD8+ T cells in alopecia areata. Profiling relied on immunoSEQ multiplex PCR, and the TCRdb table lists in-frame clones only, not all of them. This sample has approximately 54,000 clones, with 96% found just once. Sequences were derived from CD8+ T cells sorted from blood, sampled at week 0. These receptors originate from a human donor with alopecia areata. The CDR3 runs from the conserved cysteine through the conserved F or W. The D gene is left open where the match is weak. Expanded clones get a size class; other rows say once, few or many, or leave the size out.

NA	NA	TRBV29-1	TRBJ2-7	CSVADTHGYEQYF	TGCAGCGTTGCTGATACCCACGGGTACGAGCAGTACTTC
NA	TRBD2	TRBV7-2	TRBJ2-1	CASSYGTSSYNEQFF	TGTGCCAGCAGTTACGGGACTAGCTCCTACAATGAGCAGTTCTTC
once	NA	TRBV30	TRBJ1-5	CAWAQGSQPQHF	TGTGCCTGGGCCCAGGGGAGCCAGCCCCAGCATTTT
NA	NA	TRBV6-1	TRBJ1-6	CASSWPGTGDSPLHF	TGTGCCAGCAGCTGGCCCGGGACGGGGGATTCACCCCTCCACTTT
NA	NA	TRBV27	TRBJ2-1	CASSFRVGQQNNEQFF	TGTGCCAGCAGTTTTAGAGTTGGACAGCAGAACAATGAGCAGTTCTTC
NA	TRBD2	TRBV7-9	TRBJ2-5	CASSYGTSGGFQETQYF	TGTGCCAGCAGCTATGGGACTAGCGGGGGGTTCCAAGAGACCCAGTACTTC
NA	NA	TRBV2	TRBJ1-2	CASRSVVTVEGYTF	TGTGCCAGCAGAAGTGTAGTGACAGTCGAGGGCTACACCTTC
NA	NA	TRBV7-6	TRBJ2-5	CASSLELRIQETQYF	TGTGCCAGCAGCTTAGAACTAAGAATACAAGAGACCCAGTACTTC
NA	TRBD1	TRBV4-2	TRBJ1-1	CASSPLPTGEANTEAFF	TGTGCCAGCAGCCCTCTGCCAACAGGGGAGGCGAACACTGAAGCTTTCTTT
NA	NA	TRBV21-1	TRBJ2-5	CASSKQWDRVETQYF	TGTGCCAGCAGCAAACAGTGGGACAGGGTGGAGACCCAGTACTTC
NA	TRBD1	TRBV29-1	TRBJ2-1	CSGESGQGFNEQFF	TGCAGCGGAGAGTCGGGACAGGGGTTCAATGAGCAGTTCTTC
NA	NA	TRBV7-9	TRBJ2-7	CASSVRGGPHSYEQYF	TGTGCCAGCAGCGTACGTGGGGGGCCCCACTCCTACGAGCAGTACTTC
NA	TRBD2	TRBV7-2	TRBJ2-7	CASSVKLAGGNVQPYEQYF	TGTGCCAGCAGCGTCAAACTAGCGGGGGGGAACGTGCAGCCCTACGAGCAGTACTTC
NA	NA	TRBV13	TRBJ2-2	CASSLGGSAPRTGELFF	TGTGCCAGCAGCTTAGGGGGGTCCGCGCCGAGGACCGGGGAGCTGTTTTTT
NA	TRBD1	TRBV5-1	TRBJ2-3	CASSLLGQAGTDTQYF	TGCGCCAGCAGCTTGTTGGGACAGGCGGGCACAGATACGCAGTATTTT
medium-sized	NA	TRBV7-9	TRBJ2-7	CASSPTWSTYEQYF	TGTGCCAGCAGCCCTACGTGGTCCACCTACGAGCAGTACTTC
NA	NA	TRBV5-6	TRBJ2-2	CASSFDAAWTGELFF	TGTGCCAGCAGTTTTGATGCTGCCTGGACCGGGGAGCTGTTTTTT
NA	TRBD2	TRBV27	TRBJ2-2	CASSNSGGTNTGELFF	TGTGCCAGCAGCAACTCGGGAGGGACGAACACCGGGGAGCTGTTTTTT
NA	NA	TRBV4-2	TRBJ2-7	CASSFRDDEQYF	TGTGCCAGCAGCTTCCGGGACGACGAGCAGTACTTC
once	NA	TRBV5-6	TRBJ2-2	CASSLDSSGELFF	TGTGCCAGCAGCTTGGACAGCTCCGGGGAGCTGTTTTTT
NA	NA	TRBV4-3	TRBJ1-4	CASSQDVVTSRGLAEKLFF	TGCGCCAGCAGCCAAGATGTGGTGACGAGCCGGGGTTTGGCTGAAAAACTGTTTTTT
NA	TRBD2	TRBV6-5	TRBJ2-1	CASSLGGASYNEQFF	TGTGCCAGCAGCCTCGGGGGGGCGTCCTACAATGAGCAGTTCTTC
NA	NA	TRBV29-1	TRBJ2-4	CSVGGTKNIQYF	TGCAGCGTTGGAGGCACCAAAAACATTCAGTACTTC
few	TRBD1	TRBV29-1	TRBJ2-2	CSVGQGDTGELFF	TGCAGCGTTGGACAGGGGGACACCGGGGAGCTGTTTTTT
NA	NA	TRBV19	TRBJ1-1	CASSTIVNTEAFF	TGTGCCAGTAGTACCATTGTGAACACTGAAGCTTTCTTT
NA	TRBD2	TRBV7-9	TRBJ2-4	CASSPAWTSQNIQYF	TGTGCCAGCAGCCCAGCGTGGACTAGCCAAAACATTCAGTACTTC
NA	TRBD1	TRBV7-9	TRBJ2-2	CTSSPGQQNTGELFF	TGTACCAGCAGCCCGGGACAGCAAAACACCGGGGAGCTGTTTTTT
once	NA	TRBV6-5	TRBJ2-2	CASSYGASPGGELFF	TGTGCCAGCAGTTACGGGGCGTCCCCGGGCGGGGAGCTGTTTTTT
once	NA	TRBV5-6	TRBJ2-1	CASSLVAASYNEQFF	TGTGCCAGCAGCTTGGTTGCGGCTTCCTACAATGAGCAGTTCTTC
once	NA	TRBV19	TRBJ1-5	CASSMLGPAGSNQPQHF	TGTGCCAGTAGTATGTTGGGGCCGGCTGGGAGCAATCAGCCCCAGCATTTT
once	TRBD1	TRBV19	TRBJ2-1	CASSNIRDRAYNEQFF	TGTGCCAGTAGTAATATTAGGGACAGGGCCTACAATGAGCAGTTCTTC
NA	TRBD2	TRBV4-2	TRBJ2-7	CASSQEASGSYEQYF	TGTGCCAGCAGCCAAGAGGCTAGCGGGTCCTACGAGCAGTACTTC
NA	TRBD1	TRBV19	TRBJ1-2	CASRSGQNYGYTF	TGTGCCAGTAGGTCGGGACAGAACTATGGCTACACCTTC
NA	TRBD2	TRBV28	TRBJ2-1	CASSLTGTSGAGEFF	TGTGCCAGCAGTTTGACCGGGACTAGCGGGGCCGGGGAGTTCTTC
NA	TRBD2	TRBV2	TRBJ2-3	CASSPSGGADTQYF	TGTGCCAGCAGTCCCAGCGGGGGAGCAGATACGCAGTATTTT
NA	NA	TRBV14	TRBJ1-1	CASSSDPGYEAFF	TGTGCCAGCAGCTCCGATCCGGGTTATGAAGCTTTCTTT
NA	NA	TRBV27	TRBJ2-1	CASSFGTPYNEQFF	TGTGCCAGCAGTTTTGGGACACCCTACAATGAGCAGTTCTTC